The T cell receptor beta chain under discussion was sequenced for a study of beta chain features in type 1 diabetes. Reverse transcription of all isolated RNA meant that expressed TCRB transcripts were sequenced. Naive, central memory and regulatory T cell samples came to a mean of around 3.3 million reads. Assay: immunoSEQ multiplex PCR; the TCRdb copy retains only in-frame clones and omits some. The data show approximately 250,000 clones, with roughly 10% seen just once and more than 0.015% held by the top ten. V shed 5 bases and J 9 bases; nucleotides not matched to a gene: 6. Germline V gives CDR1 MNHEY, CDR2 SVGAGI. This CDR3 has 14 residues. General observations from the study: Patients and controls would be equally affected if PCR favored shorter templates. More deletions and fewer insertions at VDJ junctions were seen in type 1 diabetes patients. Among patients with Type 1 diabetes, TCRB CDR3s were moderately but significantly shorter in every one of the four CD4+ subsets.

Only a few counts were recorded for this clone. Its antigen is undetermined. This clonotype was sampled from a man younger than 40 with type 1 diabetes. The sequenced sample consisted of naive CD4+ T cells from blood. The V gene is TRBV6-5, the J gene TRBJ1-6; TRBD1 matches at 8 bases. The CDR3 nucleotides are TGTGCCAGCAGTCAGGACAGGGCCCCTTCACCCCTCCACTTT. Translating it yields CASSQDRAPSPLHF.